These T cell receptor beta chains were read from a single sample in a study of Ad26.COV2.S vaccination and SARS-CoV-2 variants. Sequencing used immunoSEQ multiplex PCR; TCRdb keeps in-frame clones, though not all of them. This table holds around 300,000 clones, around 88% found once. The sequenced sample was peripheral blood, obtained in a trial of Ad26.COV2.S vaccine versus placebo. Receptor source: a person aged 18 to 59 who received the Ad26.COV2.S COVID-19 vaccine or a placebo. The CDR3 runs from the conserved cysteine through the conserved F or W. Fields, in order: D gene, clone size, V gene, J gene, CDR3 protein, CDR3 DNA. A D gene is named only where the DNA matches it firmly. Rows give clone size only sometimes, using once, few, many, or a class for an expanded clone.

d_gene: -
abundance: -
v_gene: TRBV28
j_gene: TRBJ1-2
CDR3aa: CASSITTYEEGYTF
CDR3nt: TGTGCCAGCAGTATTACGACCTATGAAGAGGGCTACACCTTC

d_gene: -
abundance: -
v_gene: TRBV12-3/TRBV12-4
j_gene: TRBJ2-1
CDR3aa: CASRNYNEQFF
CDR3nt: TGTGCCAGCAGAAACTACAATGAGCAGTTCTTC

d_gene: -
abundance: -
v_gene: TRBV12-3/TRBV12-4
j_gene: TRBJ2-1
CDR3aa: CASSLGSPNEQFF
CDR3nt: TGTGCCAGCAGTTTAGGTAGTCCCAATGAGCAGTTCTTC

d_gene: -
abundance: -
v_gene: TRBV4-3
j_gene: TRBJ2-7
CDR3aa: CASSQDAGPSSYEQYF
CDR3nt: TGCGCCAGCAGCCAAGATGCCGGGCCTAGCTCCTACGAGCAGTACTTC

d_gene: -
abundance: -
v_gene: TRBV7-2
j_gene: TRBJ2-3
CDR3aa: CASSNQQTDTQYF
CDR3nt: TGTGCCAGCAGCAACCAACAGACAGATACGCAGTATTTT

d_gene: -
abundance: -
v_gene: TRBV7-2
j_gene: TRBJ2-7
CDR3aa: CASSLDGRSYEQYF
CDR3nt: TGTGCCAGCAGCTTAGACGGCCGCTCCTACGAGCAGTACTTC

d_gene: -
abundance: -
v_gene: TRBV19
j_gene: TRBJ2-2
CDR3aa: CASSNRGSTGELFF
CDR3nt: TGTGCCAGTAGTAACCGCGGGTCCACCGGGGAGCTGTTTTTT

d_gene: TRBD2
abundance: -
v_gene: TRBV28
j_gene: TRBJ2-3
CDR3aa: CASSLADTDTQYF
CDR3nt: TGTGCCAGCAGTCTAGCGGACACAGATACGCAGTATTTT

d_gene: -
abundance: -
v_gene: TRBV7-6
j_gene: TRBJ2-5
CDR3aa: CASEWGETQYF
CDR3nt: TGTGCCAGCGAGTGGGGAGAGACCCAGTACTTC

d_gene: TRBD2
abundance: -
v_gene: TRBV4-2
j_gene: TRBJ2-3
CDR3aa: CASSPRTSKPEFTDTQYF
CDR3nt: TGTGCCAGCAGCCCCAGGACTAGCAAGCCCGAATTCACAGATACGCAGTATTTT

d_gene: -
abundance: -
v_gene: TRBV5-4
j_gene: TRBJ2-5
CDR3aa: CASSPMTGETQYF
CDR3nt: TGTGCCAGCAGCCCAATGACAGGAGAGACCCAGTACTTC

d_gene: -
abundance: -
v_gene: TRBV14
j_gene: TRBJ2-3
CDR3aa: CASSPVPAGDTQYF
CDR3nt: TGTGCCAGCAGCCCGGTCCCCGCGGGAGATACGCAGTATTTT

d_gene: -
abundance: -
v_gene: TRBV5-1
j_gene: TRBJ1-1
CDR3aa: CASSLASLGTMGTEAFF
CDR3nt: TGCGCCAGCAGCTTGGCCTCACTAGGGACAATGGGCACTGAAGCTTTCTTT

d_gene: -
abundance: once
v_gene: TRBV28
j_gene: TRBJ1-4
CDR3aa: CASTHGRDYEKLFF
CDR3nt: TGTGCCAGCACCCACGGGAGGGATTATGAAAAACTGTTTTTT

d_gene: TRBD1
abundance: -
v_gene: TRBV6-2/TRBV6-3
j_gene: TRBJ2-1
CDR3aa: CASSYFHGTGDFGEQFF
CDR3nt: TGTGCCAGCAGTTACTTCCACGGGACAGGGGATTTCGGTGAGCAGTTCTTC

d_gene: TRBD1
abundance: -
v_gene: TRBV7-3
j_gene: TRBJ1-6
CDR3aa: CASSTQGAGSPLHF
CDR3nt: TGTGCCAGCAGCACGCAGGGGGCAGGTTCACCCCTCCACTTT

d_gene: -
abundance: few
v_gene: TRBV11-2
j_gene: TRBJ2-5
CDR3aa: CASSSPAEIQETQYF
CDR3nt: TGTGCCAGCAGCTCCCCAGCCGAGATCCAAGAGACCCAGTACTTC

d_gene: -
abundance: -
v_gene: TRBV6-1
j_gene: TRBJ2-5
CDR3aa: CASSEMGGSETQYF
CDR3nt: TGTGCCAGCAGTGAAATGGGGGGTAGTGAGACCCAGTACTTC

d_gene: -
abundance: once
v_gene: TRBV28
j_gene: TRBJ1-5
CDR3aa: CASSLNLGQPQHF
CDR3nt: TGTGCCAGCAGTTTAAATTTGGGGCAGCCCCAGCATTTT

d_gene: -
abundance: few
v_gene: TRBV19
j_gene: TRBJ1-5
CDR3aa: CASSAGAWSNQPQHF
CDR3nt: TGTGCCAGTAGTGCGGGGGCGTGGAGCAATCAGCCCCAGCATTTT

d_gene: -
abundance: -
v_gene: TRBV19
j_gene: TRBJ1-5
CDR3aa: CASSLEGGGQPQHF
CDR3nt: TGTGCCAGTAGTCTTGAGGGCGGCGGGCAGCCCCAGCATTTT

d_gene: -
abundance: once
v_gene: TRBV7-2
j_gene: TRBJ1-6
CDR3aa: CASSLAGVGGSPLHF
CDR3nt: TGTGCCAGCAGCTTAGCTGGGGTGGGGGGTTCACCCCTCCACTTT

d_gene: -
abundance: -
v_gene: TRBV28
j_gene: TRBJ2-1
CDR3aa: CASSFRGTFYNEQFF
CDR3nt: TGTGCCAGCAGTTTCCGTGGGACCTTCTACAATGAGCAGTTCTTC

d_gene: TRBD1
abundance: -
v_gene: TRBV24-1
j_gene: TRBJ2-7
CDR3aa: CATSARDSPYEQYF
CDR3nt: TGTGCCACCAGTGCCCGGGACAGTCCCTACGAGCAGTACTTC

d_gene: TRBD1
abundance: -
v_gene: TRBV28
j_gene: TRBJ2-7
CDR3aa: CASSFRDRYYEQYF
CDR3nt: TGTGCCAGCAGTTTTAGGGACAGGTACTACGAGCAGTACTTC

d_gene: -
abundance: -
v_gene: TRBV7-2
j_gene: TRBJ2-3
CDR3aa: CASSSLTDTQYF
CDR3nt: TGTGCCAGCAGCTCCCTCACAGATACGCAGTATTTT